The 12 T cell receptor beta chains below come from one sample, sequenced in a study of beta chain features in type 1 diabetes. The authors reverse transcribed all of the isolated RNA, so sequencing captured expressed TCRB transcripts. Clones were read by immunoSEQ multiplex PCR, and TCRdb kept only the in-frame ones, dropping some. The table has a few hundred thousand clones, around 12% seen once; the top ten hold around 0.0099%. Study-wide findings and caveats: TCRB CDR3 length was moderately but significantly reduced in all four CD4+ subsets of Type 1 diabetes patients.

These receptors have no known antigen. The sample consisted of naive CD4+ T cells from blood. The receptors derive from a woman younger than 35 with type 1 diabetes.

The chain links TRBV29-1 to TRBJ2-2, with D tentatively TRBD2 (5 bases). Trimming pared 4 bases from V and 4 bases from J, leaving 13 bases between. Germline V gene sequence: CDR1 SQVTM, CDR2 ANQGSEA. The CDR3 is 14 amino acids. The CDR3 bases are TGCAGCGTTGTAACGGGGTCCACCACCGGGGAGCTGTTTTTT. Amino acid sequence: CSVVTGSTTGELFF.

This clone was found a few times. This chain uses TRBV25-1 with TRBJ1-1, with D perhaps matching TRBD1 (5 bases). The CDR3 totals 14 residues. Germline assignment: CDR1 MGHDK and CDR2 SYGVNS. The V end was cut by 2 bases, the J end by 6 bases, with 13 bases between. CDR3 amino acids: CASSERGYIAEAFF. As DNA, the CDR3 is TGTGCCAGCAGTGAACGGGGGTATATCGCTGAAGCTTTCTTT.

This clone was counted between two and nine times. The chain couples TRBV5-4 to TRBJ2-5, with D possibly matching TRBD2 (5 bases). The CDR3 length is 14 residues. The germline V and J ends were trimmed by 4 bases and 7 bases, with 17 bases remaining between them. The germline V gene has CDR1 SGHNT and CDR2 YYREEE (reference sequence). CDR3 sequence: CASSLEVSAGTQYF. The CDR3 region has the DNA TGTGCCAGCAGCCTGGAGGTCAGCGCCGGGACCCAGTACTTC.

This chain connects TRBV11-3 to TRBJ2-6; D call uncertain. The V gene lost 5 bases and the J gene lost 4 bases, with 9 bases spanning the gap. This CDR3 region has 14 residues. The germline V gene has CDR1 SGHNT and CDR2 YENEEA. Here the CDR3 reads CASSPRFGANVLTF. Here the CDR3 DNA reads TGTGCCAGCAGCCCCCGTTTCGGGGCCAACGTCCTGACTTTC.

This clone was recorded a few times. The J gene is TRBJ1-2, the V gene TRBV6-4; D may be TRBD1 (6 bases). CDR3 length: 12 residues. Germline V lookup: CDR1 MRHNA, CDR2 SNTAGT. With 9 bases removed from V and 0 bases from J, the gap between germline ends came to 8 bases. The CDR3 sequence is CARWTANYGYTF. In DNA, the CDR3 is TGTGCCAGGTGGACAGCTAACTATGGCTACACCTTC.

This clone was seen a few times. This chain joins TRBV29-1 and TRBJ1-2, with 7 nucleotides matching TRBD1. Germline V gene data show CDR1 as SQVTM and CDR2 as ANQGSEA. The CDR3 is 15 residues long. J lost 0 bases, V lost 4 bases, and 8 bases had no gene match. This chain's CDR3 is CSVAGGQTSNYGYTF. CDR3 DNA sequence: TGCAGCGTTGCAGGGGGACAGACTTCTAACTATGGCTACACCTTC.

The chain links TRBV7-8 to TRBJ2-7; 7 bases line up with TRBD1. This CDR3 comprises 14 residues. Germline V gene sequence: CDR1 SGHVS, CDR2 FQNEAQ. With V trimmed by 5 bases and J by 6 bases, 10 bases remained unmatched. The CDR3 reads CASSTTGLSGEQYF. CDR3 bases: TGTGCCAGCAGCACGACAGGGTTGTCGGGCGAGCAGTACTTC.

This clone was counted between two and nine times. In nucleotides, the CDR3 is TGCAGCGCCGACCCTGGGGGGGTCTGGTCTGAAGCTTTCTTT. The encoded protein is CSADPGGVWSEAFF. This chain links TRBV29-1 with TRBJ1-1; D is possibly TRBD1 (5 bases). Germline CDR1 SQVTM, CDR2 ANQGSEA. The ends were cut back, 7 bases at V and 6 bases at J, with 21 bases in the middle. The CDR3 is 14 amino acids. The variable domain in full, with the rest retrieved from reference TRBV29-1 and TRBJ1-1, is SAVISQKPSRDICQRGTSLTIQCQVDSQVTMMFWYRQQPGQSLTLIATANQGSEATYESGFVIDKFPISRPNLTFSTLTVSNMSPEDSSIYLCSADPGGVWSEAFFGQGTRLTVV.

This clone has more than one count but fewer than ten. The gene calls are TRBV11-2 and TRBJ2-1; TRBD2 might be the D (5 bases). This CDR3 contains 15 residues. Germline V gene sequence: CDR1 SGHAT, CDR2 FQNNGV. Trimming shortened V by 5 bases and J by 4 bases, and 15 bases separated the two germline ends. The DNA for the CDR3 is TGTGCCAGCAGCCTAGGACCTGGGGAGTACAATGAGCAGTTCTTC. Protein product: CASSLGPGEYNEQFF.

The CDR3 sequence: CASSPGGFTEAFF. CDR3 DNA: TGTGCCAGCAGCCCGGGGGGGTTCACTGAAGCTTTCTTT. V is TRBV7-9 and J is TRBJ1-1; maybe TRBD1 (5 bases). Germline V gene lookup returns CDR1 SEHNR and CDR2 FQNEAQ (reference sequence). The V end lost 5 bases, the J end lost 4 bases, and 11 bases lay between the germline ends. The CDR3 runs to 13 residues.

The chain combines TRBV7-3 with TRBJ1-1; 8 positions match TRBD1. V shed 5 bases, J shed 5 bases, and the junction held 10 bases outside the gene matches. The CDR3 length is 15 residues. CDR1 is SGHTA and CDR2 is FQGTGA in the germline V gene. For the CDR3, the DNA is TGTGCCAGCAGCGTTCACCGGGACAGGAGTACTGAAGCTTTCTTT. Translating it yields CASSVHRDRSTEAFF.

The chain carries TRBV29-1 and TRBJ2-3; 7 bases are a match to TRBD2. Losses at the gene ends were 7 bases for V and 7 bases for J; bases not matched to a gene: 5. This CDR3 is built from 11 residues. CDR1 SQVTM and CDR2 ANQGSEA come from the germline V gene. Here the CDR3 reads CSGGGSHTQYF. In DNA, the CDR3 is TGCAGCGGGGGGGGGAGCCATACGCAGTATTTT.